This TCR beta chain was identified during a study of blood T cell repertoires in COVID-19. Study-level information: There were acute and convalescent COVID-19 samples, and they came from the United States, Italy and Spain.

In the authors' methods: Scientists estimated how many nucleated cells there were by amplifying reference gene primers. Here immunoSEQ multiplex PCR was the method, and the copy in TCRdb shows in-frame clones only, minus some. V, J and clone size were drawn from that table, and D and trimming were deduced from the DNA. The sample holds 150,000 or so clones; 85% are singletons and the top ten take roughly 2.9%. The source material was peripheral blood. The sequence was collected from a woman between 40 and 55 years old with active or convalescent COVID-19.

The CDR3 sequence: CASTVAGGNTGELFF. In nucleotides, the CDR3 is TGTGCCAGCACGGTGGCAGGGGGCAACACCGGGGAGCTGTTTTTT. The V call is TRBV28, the J call TRBJ2-2, with TRBD1 identical over 8 bases. Germline CDR1 is MDHEN and CDR2 is SYDVKM. The CDR3 runs 15 residues. The trim removed 7 bases at V and 2 bases at J, leaving 6 bases unmatched.